Below are 21 T cell receptor beta chains sequenced from a single sample in a study of T cell repertoires in cytomegalovirus infection. These receptors are not linked to any known antigen. TCRdb reanalysed the reads using MiXCR and keeps one entry per CDR3 protein. The repertoire consists of a few hundred thousand distinct CDR3 sequences, with roughly 34% occurring once and the leading ten covering 15% to 20%. This specimen was cultured PBMCs, taken from culture after CMV antigen stimulation. All receptors derive from a human donor in good health (CMV status not recorded). Some clones in this sample may be carry-over from other donors' samples.

The rearrangement uses TRBV10-3 and TRBJ1-5; no reliable D call. Germline-derived CDR1 and CDR2 are ENHRY and SYGVKD. V was cut by 3 bases and J by 4 bases, with 7 bases left in between. The CDR3 spans 13 residues. The CDR3 sequence: CAISDWENQPQHF. In DNA, the CDR3 is TGTGCCATCAGTGATTGGGAAAATCAGCCCCAGCATTTT.

The J gene is TRBJ2-4, the V gene TRBV29-1; the match to TRBD1 covers 10 bases. The germline CDR1 and CDR2 sequences are SQVTM and ANQGSEA. Unmatched junction bases numbered 6, after V lost 4 bases and J lost 6 bases. The CDR3 has 14 residues. The CDR3 bases are TGCAGCGTTGGGGACAGGGGAAATAGAAACATTCAGTACTTC. Its protein product is CSVGDRGNRNIQYF.

The J gene is TRBJ2-5, the V gene TRBV19; the D gene is possibly TRBD1 (5 bases). With 5 bases removed from V and 5 bases from J, the gap between germline ends came to 15 bases. The germline V gene encodes CDR1 LNHDA and CDR2 SQIVND (reference sequence). The CDR3 is made up of 14 amino acids. CDR3 DNA: TGTGCCAGTAGTTCCCGGACATTTATGGAGACCCAGTACTTC. This translates into CASSSRTFMETQYF.

This clonotype has only a few counts. The chain combines TRBV12-3 or TRBV12-4 with TRBJ2-7; TRBD1 agrees at 10 bases. V lost 7 bases, J lost 6 bases, and 9 bases stayed unmatched. CDR3 length: 14 residues. CDR3 amino acids: CASTTGTGVREQYF. Written as DNA, the CDR3 is TGTGCCAGCACAACCGGGACAGGGGTGCGCGAGCAGTACTTC.

This sequence joins TRBV20-1 and TRBJ2-5; 11 bases line up with TRBD2. This CDR3 comprises 15 residues. J was trimmed by 3 bases and V by 2 bases; bases with no gene match: 5. Germline assignment: CDR1 DFQATT and CDR2 SNEGSKA (reference sequence). CDR3 sequence reads: CSARNRLAGKETQYF. DNA for the CDR3: TGCAGTGCTAGAAACCGACTAGCGGGAAAAGAGACCCAGTACTTC.

This chain links TRBV7-2 with TRBJ1-2; D is uncertain. Germline V CDR1 and CDR2: SGHTA, FQGNSA. The CDR3 loop spans 13 amino acids. Trimming shortened V by 2 bases and J by 4 bases, and 8 bases separated the two germline ends. DNA of the CDR3: TGTGCCAGCAGCTTAATGACTCTCTATGGCTACACCTTC. Residues: CASSLMTLYGYTF. Complete variable domain (other parts from reference TRBV7-2 and TRBJ1-2): GAGVSQSPSNKVTEKGKDVELRCDPISGHTALYWYRQSLGQGLEFLIYFQGNSAPDKSGLPSDRFSAERTGGSVSTLTIQRTQQEDSAVYLCASSLMTLYGYTFGSGTRLTVV.

This clonotype was seen at least ten times. The chain employs TRBV7-9 and TRBJ2-7; perhaps TRBD1 as D (5 bases). CDR3 size: 13 residues. Germline CDR1 and CDR2: SEHNR and FQNEAQ (reference sequence). The V end was cut by 2 bases, the J end by 2 bases, with 7 bases between. CDR3 bases: TGTGCCAGCAGCTTAATGGGGCCCTACGAGCAGTACTTC. Its translation: CASSLMGPYEQYF. The full variable domain, in which reference TRBV7-9 and TRBJ2-7 provide the parts outside the CDR3, is DTGVSQNPRHKITKRGQNVTFRCDPISEHNRLYWYRQTLGQGPEFLTYFQNEAQLEKSRLLSDRFSAERPKGSFSTLEIQRTEQGDSAMYLCASSLMGPYEQYFGPGTRLTVT.

This clonotype was seen only a few times. This sequence joins TRBV7-3 and TRBJ2-7; a weak D match, TRBD1 (6 bases). The CDR3 is made up of 12 amino acids. Germline V gene data show CDR1 as SGHTA and CDR2 as FQGTGA. Between the trimmed V and J ends, which lost 5 bases and 3 bases, there was a span of 8 bases. The CDR3 DNA reads as TGTGCCAGCAGCAGACAGGACTACGAGCAGTACTTC. Translating gives CASSRQDYEQYF. Variable domain in full (rest from reference TRBV7-3 and TRBJ2-7): GAGVSQTPSNKVTEKGKYVELRCDPISGHTALYWYRQSLGQGPEFLIYFQGTGAADDSGLPNDRFFAVRPEGSVSTLKIQRTERGDSAVYLCASSRQDYEQYFGPGTRLTVT.

This clonotype was picked up a small number of times. The CDR3 region has the DNA TGTGCCAGCAGGAAAGCCCAGACTAGCGGGAGGGCCAATGAGCAGTTCTTC. Its protein is CASRKAQTSGRANEQFF. The genes are TRBV6-1 and TRBJ2-1; the match to TRBD2 covers 14 bases. The CDR3 runs 17 residues. From germline, CDR1 is MNHNS and CDR2 SASEGT. The J segment lost 6 bases and the V segment lost 6 bases, leaving 10 bases of the junction unmatched.

This rearrangement joins TRBV27 to TRBJ1-1; 7 bases align to TRBD1. CDR3 length equals 15 residues. Germline CDR1 MNHEY, CDR2 SMNVEV (reference sequence). J gave up 8 bases and V 5 bases, and 14 bases lay outside the gene matches. The CDR3 loop is CASSQATGWGVEAFF. The CDR3, as DNA: TGTGCCAGCAGTCAAGCGACAGGGTGGGGTGTAGAAGCTTTCTTT.

This clonotype was seen a few times. The chain carries TRBV7-2 and TRBJ1-3; perhaps TRBD1 as D (5 bases). The CDR3 is 19 residues long. Per the germline V gene, CDR1 is SGHTA and CDR2 is FQGNSA. Trimming cost V 3 bases and J 1 base, with 22 bases left between them. Here the CDR3 DNA reads TGTGCCAGCAGCTTTTTAGGCAGGGTACTAGGACGATCTGGAAACACCATATATTTT. It encodes CASSFLGRVLGRSGNTIYF. Drawing the rest from reference TRBV7-2 and TRBJ1-3, the complete variable domain is GAGVSQSPSNKVTEKGKDVELRCDPISGHTALYWYRQSLGQGLEFLIYFQGNSAPDKSGLPSDRFSAERTGGSVSTLTIQRTQQEDSAVYLCASSFLGRVLGRSGNTIYFGEGSWLTVV.

This clonotype appeared a few times. V and J are TRBV6-6 and TRBJ2-7; weak D call: TRBD2 (6 bases). V was shortened by 4 bases and J by 3 bases, with 13 bases between the two germline ends. The CDR3 runs 14 residues. Germline V lookup: CDR1 MNHNY, CDR2 SVGAGI (reference sequence). The CDR3 coding sequence is TGTGCCAGCAGTTCGGGACTTATCCTCTACGAGCAGTACGTC. Translating it yields CASSSGLILYEQYV.

This clonotype has more than one count but fewer than ten. The genes are TRBV4-1 and TRBJ1-5; 8 bases match TRBD1. V shed 0 bases, J shed 4 bases, and the junction held 8 bases outside the gene matches. The CDR3 totals 17 residues. CDR1 and CDR2 from the germline V gene are MGHRA and YSYEKL. The CDR3 nucleotides read TGCGCCAGCAGCCAAGAATCAGGGGGCAATCCTAATCAGCCCCAGCATTTT. The encoded protein is CASSQESGGNPNQPQHF.

This clonotype was observed a few times. This chain connects TRBV6-2 or TRBV6-3 to TRBJ2-7; TRBD2 matches 8 bases. The CDR3 sequence is 14 residues long. V was clipped by 6 bases and J by 5 bases; unmatched bases: 9. Per germline, CDR1 MNHEY and CDR2 SVGEGT. CDR3 bases: TGTGCCAGCAGCAGAAGCGGGAGAGTTGACGAGCAGTACTTC. This encodes CASSRSGRVDEQYF.

A word on this clonotype: The conserved closing phenylalanine or tryptophan is absent in this CDR3, likely reflecting a read error. The chain is built from TRBV12-3 or TRBV12-4 and TRBJ2-1; D is uncertain. The CDR3 contains 12 residues. Trimming took 6 bases from V and 5 from J, leaving 8 bases between them. The CDR3 sequence: CASRDLDNEQFI. CDR3 coding DNA: TGTGCCAGCAGAGATTTAGACAATGAGCAGTTCATC.

This sequence joins TRBV11-1 and TRBJ1-1; TRBD1 aligns across 9 bases. Germline V gene sequence: CDR1 SGHAT, CDR2 FQDESV (reference sequence). This CDR3 is 15 amino acids long. The V segment lost 6 bases and the J segment 2 bases; nucleotides outside the gene matches: 7. In DNA form, the CDR3 reads TGTGCCAGCAGGCTTATGGACAGGGGAAACACTGAAGCTTTCTTT. This translates into CASRLMDRGNTEAFF. Full variable domain (rest looked up from reference TRBV11-1 and TRBJ1-1): EAEVAQSPRYKITEKSQAVAFWCDPISGHATLYWYRQILGQGPELLVQFQDESVVDDSQLPKDRFSAERLKGVDSTLKIQPAELGDSAMYLCASRLMDRGNTEAFFGQGTRLTVV.

The chain links TRBV28 to TRBJ1-2, with D maybe TRBD1 (6 bases). CDR3 size: 15 residues. Trimming cost V 2 bases and J 4 bases, with 14 bases left between them. The germline V gene has CDR1 MDHEN and CDR2 SYDVKM. For the CDR3, the DNA is TGTGCCAGCAGTTTAATTAGACAGGCTTCCTATGGCTACACCTTC. Translation gives CASSLIRQASYGYTF.

This chain connects TRBV4-2 to TRBJ2-1; 9 bases fit TRBD2. After removal of 1 base from V and 9 bases from J, the junction contained 7 bases not matched to a gene. Looked up from germline, CDR1 is LGHNA and CDR2 is YNFKEQ. The CDR3 runs 15 residues. CDR3 sequence: CASSQGGQLAGEQFF. CDR3 DNA sequence: TGTGCCAGCAGCCAAGGGGGCCAACTAGCGGGTGAGCAGTTCTTC.

The chain combines TRBV20-1 with TRBJ2-3; D gene unclear. The CDR3 runs 15 residues. V was cut by 0 bases and J by 2 bases, with 12 bases left in between. Germline V CDR1 and CDR2: DFQATT, SNEGSKA (reference sequence). CDR3 nucleotides: TGCAGTGCTAGAGATTGGGCCTGGAACACAGATACGCAGTATTTT. It yields the protein CSARDWAWNTDTQYF.

This clonotype was counted between two and nine times. This chain links TRBV7-3 with TRBJ2-2; 8 bases map to TRBD2. The germline V gene has CDR1 SGHTA and CDR2 FQGTGA. Germline trimming cut 7 bases from V and 6 bases from J; bases unmatched to any gene: 16. CDR3 length: 17 residues. CDR3 coding DNA: TGTGCCAGCACTAACCGAGGCGGGAGGCCCAAGCCCGGGGAGCTGTTTTTT. Translation: CASTNRGGRPKPGELFF.

The sample holds a few counts of this clonotype. The chain joins TRBV7-2 to TRBJ2-7; no clear D gene. The CDR3 length is 13 residues. In germline, CDR1 is SGHTA, CDR2 FQGNSA. V was cut by 4 bases and J by 3 bases, with 10 bases left in between. The CDR3 bases are TGTGCCAGCAGCTCCGCTGGCAACTACGAGCAGTACGTC. It specifies CASSSAGNYEQYV.